The TCR beta chain under discussion was sequenced for a study of T cells after yellow fever vaccination. Overall study: Preparation used SMART-Seq v4 Ultra Low Input for the low-cell-number fractions.

Only a few counts were recorded for this clonotype. Trimming removed 5 bases at V and 6 bases at J, with 14 bases between. Looked up from germline, CDR1 is SGHRS and CDR2 is YFSETQ. This CDR3 comprises 13 residues. TCRdb processed the 5' RACE reads anew with MiXCR; each CDR3 protein has one entry. The sample shows hundreds of thousands of distinct CDR3 sequences, about 12% of them seen only once. The TCR comes from a young man who received the YFV17D yellow fever vaccine. The sequencing here drew on PBMCs, taken on the day of the yellow fever booster vaccination. The chain links TRBV5-1 to TRBJ1-1, with D possibly matching TRBD1 (6 bases). CDR3 sequence reads: CASSHTGRAEAFF. The CDR3 DNA reads TGCGCCAGCAGTCATACAGGGAGGGCTGAAGCTTTCTTT.